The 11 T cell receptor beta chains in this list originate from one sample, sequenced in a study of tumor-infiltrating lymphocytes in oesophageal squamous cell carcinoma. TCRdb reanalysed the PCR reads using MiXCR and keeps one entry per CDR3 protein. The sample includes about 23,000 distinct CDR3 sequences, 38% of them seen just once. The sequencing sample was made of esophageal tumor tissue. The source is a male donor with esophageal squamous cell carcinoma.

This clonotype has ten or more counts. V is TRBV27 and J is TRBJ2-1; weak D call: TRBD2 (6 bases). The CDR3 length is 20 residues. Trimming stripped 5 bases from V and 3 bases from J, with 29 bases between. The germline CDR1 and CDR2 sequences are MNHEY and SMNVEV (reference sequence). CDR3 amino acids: CASSPGGMDYISVNYNEQFF. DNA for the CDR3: TGTGCCAGCAGTCCTGGGGGAATGGACTACATAAGCGTAAACTACAATGAGCAGTTCTTC.

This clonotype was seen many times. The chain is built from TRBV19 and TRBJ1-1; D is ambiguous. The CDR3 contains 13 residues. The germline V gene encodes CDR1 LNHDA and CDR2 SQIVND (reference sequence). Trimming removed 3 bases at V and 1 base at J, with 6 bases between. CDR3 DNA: TGTGCCAGTAGTATCAACTCGAACACTGAAGCTTTCTTT. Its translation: CASSINSNTEAFF.

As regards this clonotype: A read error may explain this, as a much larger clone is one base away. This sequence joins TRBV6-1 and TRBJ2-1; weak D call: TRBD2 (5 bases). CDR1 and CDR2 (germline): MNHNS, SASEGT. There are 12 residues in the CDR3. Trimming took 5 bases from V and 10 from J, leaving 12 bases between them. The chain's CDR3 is CASSPEDYEQFF. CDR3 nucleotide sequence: TGTGCCAGCAGTCCCGAAGACTACGAGCAGTTCTTC.

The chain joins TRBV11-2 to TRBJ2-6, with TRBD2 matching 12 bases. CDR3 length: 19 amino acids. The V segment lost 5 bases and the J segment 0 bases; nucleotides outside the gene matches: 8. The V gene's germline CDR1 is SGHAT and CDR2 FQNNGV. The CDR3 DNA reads TGTGCCAGCAGCGCCCGACTAGCGGGGGAACTCTCTGGGGCCAACGTCCTGACTTTC. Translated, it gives CASSARLAGELSGANVLTF.

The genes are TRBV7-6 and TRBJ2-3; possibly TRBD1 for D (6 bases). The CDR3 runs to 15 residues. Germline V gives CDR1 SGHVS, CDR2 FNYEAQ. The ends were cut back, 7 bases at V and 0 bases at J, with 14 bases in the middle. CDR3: CASTQITGSTDTQYF. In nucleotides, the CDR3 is TGTGCCAGCACCCAGATAACAGGGAGCACAGATACGCAGTATTTT.

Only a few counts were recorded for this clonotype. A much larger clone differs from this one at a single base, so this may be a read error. The CDR3 is CSARDLRGPNNEQYF. Here the CDR3 DNA reads TGCAGTGCTAGAGATCTCCGGGGGCCTAACAATGAGCAGTACTTC. This rearrangement joins TRBV20-1 to TRBJ2-3; D is perhaps TRBD1 or TRBD2 (6 bases each). The J call may not be correct, given that the DNA end is closer to TRBJ2-7. The CDR3 consists of 15 residues. CDR1 DFQATT and CDR2 SNEGSKA come from the germline V gene (reference sequence).

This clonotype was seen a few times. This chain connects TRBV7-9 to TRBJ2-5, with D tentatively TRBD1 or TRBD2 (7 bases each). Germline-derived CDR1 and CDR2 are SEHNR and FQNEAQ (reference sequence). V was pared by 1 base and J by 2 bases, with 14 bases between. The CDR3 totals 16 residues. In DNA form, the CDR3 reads TGTGCCAGCAGCTTAGTAAGGGGGGGACAGCAAGAGACCCAGTACTTC. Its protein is CASSLVRGGQQETQYF.

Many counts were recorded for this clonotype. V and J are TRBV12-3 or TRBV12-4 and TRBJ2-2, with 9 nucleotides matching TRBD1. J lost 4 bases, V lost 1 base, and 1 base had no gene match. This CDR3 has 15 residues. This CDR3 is CASSLETGGTGELFF. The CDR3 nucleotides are TGTGCCAGCAGTTTAGAGACAGGGGGCACCGGGGAGCTGTTTTTT.

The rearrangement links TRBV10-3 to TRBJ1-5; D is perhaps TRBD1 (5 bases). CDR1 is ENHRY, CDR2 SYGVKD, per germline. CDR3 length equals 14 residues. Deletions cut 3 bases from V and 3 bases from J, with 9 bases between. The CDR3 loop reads CAISDGAYNQPQHF. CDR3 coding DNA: TGTGCCATCAGTGATGGGGCCTACAATCAGCCCCAGCATTTT.

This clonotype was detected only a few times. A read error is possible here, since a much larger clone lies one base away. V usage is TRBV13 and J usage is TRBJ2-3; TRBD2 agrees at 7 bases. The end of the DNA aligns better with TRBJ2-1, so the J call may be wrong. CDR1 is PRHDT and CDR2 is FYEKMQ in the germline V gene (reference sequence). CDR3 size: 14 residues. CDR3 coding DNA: TGTGCCAGCAGCTTGGGGCTAGCGGAAGAGACCCAGTTCTTC. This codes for CASSLGLAEETQFF.

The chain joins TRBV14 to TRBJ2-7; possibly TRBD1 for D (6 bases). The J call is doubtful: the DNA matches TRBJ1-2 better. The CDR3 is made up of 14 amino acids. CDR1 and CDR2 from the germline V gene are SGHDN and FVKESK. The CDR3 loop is CASSQGTDDYGYTF. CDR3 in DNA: TGTGCCAGCAGCCAAGGGACAGACGACTATGGCTACACCTTC.